These T cell receptor beta chains were read from a single sample in a study of blood T cell repertoires in COVID-19. The data were produced by immunoSEQ multiplex PCR, yet TCRdb's version contains in-frame clones alone and is incomplete. The sample lists about 49,000 clones; over 85% were seen once. The sequenced material came from peripheral blood. These receptors were taken from a man older than 75 with acute or convalescent COVID-19. Each CDR3 is given with its conserved first and last residue. The D gene is left open where the match is weak. Part of the rows lack a size; the others show once, few, many or a class for expanded clones.

d_call: .; v_call: TRBV21-1; j_call: TRBJ2-5; clone_size: .; cdr3_nt: TGTGCCAGCAGCGGGGGGGACAGGGGGCGTCGAGAGACCCAGTACTTC; cdr3_aa: CASSGGDRGRRETQYF
d_call: TRBD1; v_call: TRBV5-8; j_call: TRBJ2-5; clone_size: .; cdr3_nt: TGTGCCAGCAGTCCTGACAGGGGGCCGTACCAAGAGACCCAGTACTTC; cdr3_aa: CASSPDRGPYQETQYF
d_call: .; v_call: TRBV3-1/TRBV3-2; j_call: TRBJ1-5; clone_size: .; cdr3_nt: TGTGCCAGCAGCCAAGGTTGGTTGGGGGCTGGTGGCAATCAGCCCCAGCATTTT; cdr3_aa: CASSQGWLGAGGNQPQHF
d_call: .; v_call: TRBV30; j_call: TRBJ1-6; clone_size: .; cdr3_nt: TGTGCCTGGAGTGTAGTGACTGCCAAATCACCCCTCCACTTT; cdr3_aa: CAWSVVTAKSPLHF
d_call: TRBD2; v_call: TRBV24-1; j_call: TRBJ2-5; clone_size: once; cdr3_nt: TGTGCCACCAGTGATCCGGGGGGGGCGGAGACCCAGTACTTC; cdr3_aa: CATSDPGGAETQYF
d_call: .; v_call: TRBV19; j_call: TRBJ1-1; clone_size: .; cdr3_nt: TGTGCCAGTAGTGCACAGGTTAACGCTGAAGCTTTCTTT; cdr3_aa: CASSAQVNAEAFF
d_call: .; v_call: TRBV28; j_call: TRBJ1-6; clone_size: .; cdr3_nt: TGTGCCAGCAGCCTAACGGGGTCCTACTATAATTCACCCCTCCACTTT; cdr3_aa: CASSLTGSYYNSPLHF
d_call: .; v_call: TRBV10-3; j_call: TRBJ1-2; clone_size: .; cdr3_nt: TGTGCCATCAGTGGCCCACGGGACACAACTTCGGGGGGCTACACCTTC; cdr3_aa: CAISGPRDTTSGGYTF
d_call: .; v_call: TRBV9; j_call: TRBJ1-4; clone_size: .; cdr3_nt: TGTGCCAGCAGCGCCAGCCCAACAGCACGTAATGAAAAACTGTTTTTT; cdr3_aa: CASSASPTARNEKLFF
d_call: TRBD1; v_call: TRBV7-9; j_call: TRBJ2-7; clone_size: medium-sized; cdr3_nt: TGTGCCAGCGGGACAGGGGGCTACGAGCAGTACTTC; cdr3_aa: CASGTGGYEQYF
d_call: TRBD1; v_call: TRBV28; j_call: TRBJ1-6; clone_size: .; cdr3_nt: TGTGCCAGCAGTAGACAGGGGGCTATTTCACCCCTCCACTTT; cdr3_aa: CASSRQGAISPLHF
d_call: .; v_call: TRBV10-3; j_call: TRBJ2-3; clone_size: .; cdr3_nt: TGTGCCATCACTTCGGACTACACAGATACGCAGTATTTT; cdr3_aa: CAITSDYTDTQYF
d_call: .; v_call: TRBV9; j_call: TRBJ2-3; clone_size: .; cdr3_nt: TGTGCCAGCAGCGTAGTTTTTAACACAGATACGCAGTATTTT; cdr3_aa: CASSVVFNTDTQYF
d_call: TRBD1; v_call: TRBV5-1; j_call: TRBJ2-6; clone_size: .; cdr3_nt: TGCGCCAGCGCAAGAGGACAGGTTTCTGGGGCCAACGTCCTGACTTTC; cdr3_aa: CASARGQVSGANVLTF
d_call: TRBD1; v_call: TRBV19; j_call: TRBJ1-2; clone_size: .; cdr3_nt: TGTGCCAGTAGGTTGGGACAGGGGGCGCAGATTTCCTATGGCTACACCTTC; cdr3_aa: CASRLGQGAQISYGYTF
d_call: TRBD1; v_call: TRBV5-6; j_call: TRBJ1-5; clone_size: .; cdr3_nt: TGTGCCAGCAGCTTGCAGGACAGGGAATATCAGCCCCAGCATTTT; cdr3_aa: CASSLQDREYQPQHF